Below are 32 T cell receptor beta chains sequenced from a single sample in a study of blood T cells in healthy people across ages. Next came a second PCR, run for roughly 6 to 11 cycles, which used a sample-barcoded 5' primer along with a J-beta primer mix. TCRdb reprocessed the 5' RACE reads via MiXCR and lists one record per CDR3 protein. The table records hundreds of thousands of distinct CDR3 sequences, roughly 30% of them present only once. Sequencing input: blood. Receptors originate from a woman of 80 years or more in good health.

The chain carries TRBV7-9 and TRBJ1-6; 7 bases match TRBD1. CDR3 length: 15 amino acids. With 5 bases clipped from V and 7 bases from J, the junction kept 8 bases outside the gene matches. Germline lookup yields CDR1 SEHNR and CDR2 FQNEAQ (reference sequence). The DNA of the CDR3 is TGTGCCAGCAGCCGGGGAGGGGGCGCAAATTCACCCCTCCACTTT. Amino acids: CASSRGGGANSPLHF.

The CDR3 DNA sequence: TGTGCCAGCAGCCCTCTCGCGTGGACAGGGGGATCTGGGGCCAACGTCCTGACTTTC. Its protein product is CASSPLAWTGGSGANVLTF. The chain links TRBV28 to TRBJ2-6; TRBD1 matches at 10 bases. There are 19 residues in the CDR3. Germline lookup yields CDR1 MDHEN and CDR2 SYDVKM. The V gene end was trimmed by 6 bases and the J gene end by 1 base; junction bases not matched to a gene: 12.

This chain joins TRBV7-2 and TRBJ2-5; the D is unclear. The J call may be mistaken, given a closer DNA end match to TRBJ2-7. This CDR3 contains 15 residues. Germline CDR1 SGHTA, CDR2 FQGNSA. Here the CDR3 reads CASSLEVLLSYEQYF. CDR3 DNA: TGTGCCAGCAGCTTAGAAGTACTCCTGTCCTACGAGCAGTACTTC.

The V call is TRBV7-2, the J call TRBJ2-3, with 10 bases aligning to TRBD1. Germline lookup yields CDR1 SGHTA and CDR2 FQGNSA. J was trimmed by 5 bases and V by 3 bases; bases with no gene match: 11. The CDR3 has 17 residues. The CDR3 DNA follows: TGTGCCAGCAGCTTGCACAGACAGGGGGCGCTGGGAGATACGCAGTATTTT. Protein product: CASSLHRQGALGDTQYF.

Ten or more counts support this clonotype. The V call is TRBV25-1, the J call TRBJ1-6, with D unresolved. Per the germline V gene, CDR1 is MGHDK and CDR2 is SYGVNS. This CDR3 region has 14 residues. Trimming pared 4 bases from V and 10 bases from J, leaving 14 bases between. In DNA, the CDR3 is TGTGCCAGCAGTGGGAGGGTTGTAGGATCACCCCTCCACTTT. It codes for CASSGRVVGSPLHF. The full variable domain, its missing parts supplied by reference TRBV25-1 and TRBJ1-6, is EADIYQTPRYLVIGTGKKITLECSQTMGHDKMYWYQQDPGMELHLIHYSYGVNSTEKGDLSSESTVSRIRTEHFPLTLESARPSHTSQYLCASSGRVVGSPLHFGNGTRLTVT.

The chain couples TRBV12-3 or TRBV12-4 to TRBJ2-3, with TRBD2 matching over 10 bases. V dropped 1 base and J dropped 6; count of bases not matched to a gene: 10. The CDR3 sequence is 17 residues long. CDR3 sequence reads: CASSLGLAGALLDTQYF. The CDR3 DNA follows: TGTGCCAGCAGTTTAGGGCTAGCGGGGGCCCTTCTGGATACGCAGTATTTT.

A few counts support this clonotype. The genes are TRBV6-1 and TRBJ1-1; D not certain. CDR1 is MNHNS, CDR2 SASEGT, per germline. V lost 1 base to trimming and J lost 5 bases, with 5 bases between them. This CDR3 contains 12 residues. CDR3 in DNA: TGTGCCAGCAGTGAAGTGGCGACTGAAGCTTTCTTT. It yields the protein CASSEVATEAFF.

V is TRBV11-3 and J is TRBJ2-3, with 9 bases identical to TRBD2. V was pared by 5 bases and J by 5 bases, with 8 bases of the junction left unmatched. This CDR3 comprises 15 residues. CDR1 and CDR2 (germline): SGHNT, YENEEA. The CDR3 region is CASSPSGGSVDTQYF. CDR3 bases: TGTGCCAGCAGCCCAAGCGGGGGGAGTGTAGATACGCAGTATTTT.

Turning to this clonotype: The junction differs from germline at one of its ends, possibly a read error. This chain joins TRBV3-1 and TRBJ1-2, with a weak D call TRBD1 (5 bases). The germline V gene encodes CDR1 LGHDT and CDR2 YNNKEL (reference sequence). This CDR3 spans 17 amino acids. The CDR3 loop reads CASSQYNRPRANYDYTF. CDR3 coding DNA: TGTGCCAGCAGCCAATATAACAGGCCAAGGGCTAACTATGACTACACCTTC.

This clonotype was counted many times. The CDR3, as DNA: TGTGCCAGCACCACGGGGGGGATAAAGGAACTGTTTTTT. It encodes CASTTGGIKELFF. The chain links TRBV12-3 or TRBV12-4 to TRBJ1-4, with a possible D match to TRBD1 (5 bases). Trimming stripped 7 bases from V and 12 bases from J, with 18 bases between. The CDR3 runs 13 residues.

Of note for this clonotype: A much larger clone differs from this one at a single base, so this may be a read error. V usage is TRBV20-1 and J usage is TRBJ2-7; unclear D gene. V gave up 5 bases and J gave up 1 base, with 12 bases separating them. Germline CDR1 is DFQATT and CDR2 is SNEGSKA (reference sequence). This CDR3 is 13 amino acids long. CDR3 residues: CSAEAATSYEQYF. As DNA, the CDR3 is TGCAGTGCTGAGGCGGCCACTTCCTACGAGCAGTACTTC.

This chain connects TRBV30 to TRBJ1-1; D is perhaps TRBD1 (6 bases). Trimming pared 5 bases from V and 8 bases from J, leaving 24 bases between. From germline, CDR1 is GTSNPN and CDR2 SVGIG (reference sequence). The CDR3 is made up of 15 amino acids. The CDR3, as DNA: TGTGCCTGGGCACCGTTAGACAGGCCGGTCCTCGAAGCTTTCTTT. It specifies CAWAPLDRPVLEAFF.

This clonotype was observed many times. V usage is TRBV9 and J usage is TRBJ2-3; TRBD2 matches 7 bases. The trim removed 4 bases at V and 1 base at J, leaving 6 bases unmatched. Per the germline V gene, CDR1 is SGDLS and CDR2 is YYNGEE. The CDR3 spans 15 residues. The DNA of the CDR3 is TGTGCCAGCAGCCCCAGGGCGGGGGGCACAGATACGCAGTATTTT. The encoded protein is CASSPRAGGTDTQYF.

The sample holds a few counts of this clonotype. This chain joins TRBV7-2 and TRBJ1-1, with a possible D match to TRBD1 (5 bases). The germline V gene encodes CDR1 SGHTA and CDR2 FQGNSA. CDR3 length: 15 amino acids. Trimming took off 2 bases at V and 0 bases at J, with 10 bases between the two ends. DNA of the CDR3: TGTGCCAGCAGCTTAAGCGGGACGCTGAACACTGAAGCTTTCTTT. Translation gives CASSLSGTLNTEAFF.

Only one count was recorded for this clonotype. The chain's CDR3 is CSASPLAGLYNEQFF. CDR3 sequence (DNA): TGCAGTGCTAGCCCTCTTGCGGGGCTCTACAATGAGCAGTTCTTC. This chain uses TRBV20-1 with TRBJ2-1; D is perhaps TRBD2 (6 bases). V dropped 3 bases and J dropped 3 bases, with 15 bases sitting between them. Germline lookup yields CDR1 DFQATT and CDR2 SNEGSKA (reference sequence). The CDR3 has 15 residues.

This clonotype was recorded at least ten times. CDR3 sequence reads: CASSQDHVQRHGYTF. The CDR3 DNA reads TGTGCCAGCAGCCAAGATCACGTACAGCGGCATGGCTACACCTTC. The chain is built from TRBV4-2 and TRBJ1-2; D remains ambiguous. This CDR3 region has 15 residues. Per the germline V gene, CDR1 is LGHNA and CDR2 is YNFKEQ. V shed 0 bases and J shed 6 bases, with 14 bases lying between them.

This clonotype was seen at least ten times. A much larger clone lies one base from this, so it may be a read error. This chain connects TRBV9 to TRBJ2-1, with TRBD1 identical over 8 bases. CDR1 is SGDLS and CDR2 is YYNGEE in the germline V gene. The CDR3 loop spans 13 amino acids. V lost 3 bases, J lost 5 bases, and 1 base stayed unmatched. CDR3 coding DNA: TGTGCCAGCAGCGCGACAGGGGACAATGAGCAGTTCTTC. This encodes CASSATGDNEQFF.

About this clonotype: One junction end does not reproduce the germline sequence, and a read error may be involved. This rearrangement joins TRBV28 to TRBJ2-5; D may match TRBD1 or TRBD2 (5 bases each). There are 14 residues in the CDR3. The germline V gene has CDR1 MDHEN and CDR2 SYDVKM. The CDR3 spells CASSLRTGQEAQYF. The DNA for the CDR3 is TGTGCCAGCAGTTTAAGGACGGGGCAAGAGGCCCAGTACTTC.

This clonotype was detected only once. The chain employs TRBV7-2 and TRBJ2-3; 7 positions agree with TRBD1. V was pared by 5 bases and J by 3 bases, with 11 bases of the junction left unmatched. Germline CDR1 reads SGHTA; CDR2 reads FQGNSA. The CDR3 runs 16 residues. The CDR3 here is CASSLDRVGETDTQYF. The CDR3 DNA is TGTGCCAGCAGCCTAGACAGGGTTGGAGAGACAGATACGCAGTATTTT.

A note on this clonotype: A read error is possible here, since a much larger clone lies one base away. The genes are TRBV7-3 and TRBJ2-5, with D possibly matching TRBD2 (6 bases). V gave up 2 bases and J gave up 11 bases, with 30 bases separating them. This CDR3 is built from 18 residues. Per the germline V gene, CDR1 is SGHTA and CDR2 is FQGTGA. The chain's CDR3 is CASSLSPPSGLLYNEQYF. For the CDR3, the DNA is TGTGCCAGCAGCTTATCACCTCCTTCGGGACTCCTTTACAATGAGCAGTACTTC.

The chain recombines TRBV7-2 with TRBJ2-7; no definite D call. CDR1 and CDR2 from the germline V gene are SGHTA and FQGNSA. V lost 5 bases to trimming and J lost 2 bases, with 19 bases between them. The CDR3 covers 16 residues. The CDR3 bases are TGTGCCAGCAGCGGTTCTAGGGATACAGCCGCCTACGAGCAGTACTTC. It is translated as CASSGSRDTAAYEQYF. Variable domain in full (rest from reference TRBV7-2 and TRBJ2-7): GAGVSQSPSNKVTEKGKDVELRCDPISGHTALYWYRQSLGQGLEFLIYFQGNSAPDKSGLPSDRFSAERTGGSVSTLTIQRTQQEDSAVYLCASSGSRDTAAYEQYFGPGTRLTVT.

Ten or more counts support this clonotype. The J gene is TRBJ1-2, the V gene TRBV10-3; D not resolved. V dropped 2 bases and J dropped 2 bases, with 12 bases sitting between them. The CDR3 is 15 amino acids. Germline loops: CDR1 ENHRY, CDR2 SYGVKD. CDR3 protein: CAISEGMVLNYGYTF. The CDR3 nucleotides are TGTGCCATCAGTGAGGGGATGGTGCTCAACTATGGCTACACCTTC.

In its sample, this clonotype was seen many times. The gene calls are TRBV6-4 and TRBJ1-2; no clear D. This CDR3 contains 16 residues. Trimming stripped 2 bases from V and 0 bases from J, with 13 bases between. Germline assignment: CDR1 MRHNA and CDR2 SNTAGT. The CDR3 nucleotides are TGTGCCAGCAGTGACCTCAAGGACGGCCCTAACTATGGCTACACCTTC. Encoded protein: CASSDLKDGPNYGYTF.

This clonotype came up once. The V and J genes are TRBV28 and TRBJ1-3; a weak D match, TRBD1 (5 bases). The V end lost 2 bases, the J end lost 2 bases, and 7 bases lay between the germline ends. The CDR3 totals 14 residues. Germline lookup yields CDR1 MDHEN and CDR2 SYDVKM. The chain's CDR3 is CASSLPGAGNTIYF. The CDR3 DNA follows: TGTGCCAGCAGTTTACCGGGGGCTGGAAACACCATATATTTT.

The CDR3, as DNA: TGCAGTGCTGTAAAAGGGGGGAATAACAATCAGCCCCAGCATTTT. Protein: CSAVKGGNNNQPQHF. V and J are TRBV20-1 and TRBJ1-5; D perhaps matches TRBD1 (6 bases). Germline V gives CDR1 DFQATT, CDR2 SNEGSKA (reference sequence). The CDR3 has 15 residues. Trimming cost V 5 bases and J 3 bases, with 17 bases left between them.

This clonotype was seen ten or more times. The chain employs TRBV6-5 and TRBJ1-5, with D possibly matching TRBD1 (5 bases). CDR3 length: 15 amino acids. The germline CDR1 and CDR2 sequences are MNHEY and SVGAGI. V lost 6 bases and J 4 bases, leaving 16 bases between the germline ends. The CDR3 loop reads CASRSSPGPNQPQHF. CDR3 coding DNA: TGTGCCAGCAGGTCCTCCCCAGGGCCAAATCAGCCCCAGCATTTT.

This clonotype appeared once. The chain links TRBV5-6 to TRBJ2-5; 9 bases line up with TRBD1. The end of the DNA is better explained by TRBJ2-7, so the J call may be wrong. From germline, CDR1 is SGHDT and CDR2 YYEEEE. This CDR3 is 15 amino acids long. In DNA form, the CDR3 reads TGTGCCAGCAGCTTTCTCACGGGACAGGGTTACGAGCAGTACTTC. Translating it yields CASSFLTGQGYEQYF.

V is TRBV5-1 and J is TRBJ2-7, with a tentative D call TRBD1 (5 bases). The last part of the DNA fits TRBJ2-5 better; the J call may be wrong. Germline CDR1 and CDR2: SGHRS and YFSETQ. The CDR3 runs 15 residues. CDR3 sequence (DNA): TGCGCCAGCAGCTTATCTCAAGAGGCAGGGGAGACCCAGTACTTC. Translating gives CASSLSQEAGETQYF.

This clonotype has ten or more counts. The chain links TRBV3-1 to TRBJ1-2; a weak D match, TRBD1 (6 bases). Germline CDR1 LGHDT, CDR2 YNNKEL (reference sequence). The CDR3 totals 15 residues. Trimming removed 2 bases from V and 0 bases from J, with 10 bases in between. CDR3 protein: CASSQQTGTNYGYTF. CDR3 in DNA: TGTGCCAGCAGCCAACAGACAGGAACTAACTATGGCTACACCTTC. The complete variable domain, with remaining parts taken from reference TRBV3-1 and TRBJ1-2, reads DTAVSQTPKYLVTQMGNDKSIKCEQNLGHDTMYWYKQDSKKFLKIMFSYNNKELIINETVPNRFSPKSPDKAHLNLHINSLELGDSAVYFCASSQQTGTNYGYTFGSGTRLTVV.

This clonotype showed up just a few times. The chain employs TRBV18 and TRBJ2-3; D perhaps matches TRBD2 (5 bases). V was pared by 5 bases and J by 0 bases, with 15 bases between. Germline CDR1 KGHSH, CDR2 LQKENI. This CDR3 has 16 residues. The CDR3 coding sequence is TGTGCCAGCTCAACCGCGCGGGTCCCTAGCACAGATACGCAGTATTTT. This translates into CASSTARVPSTDTQYF.

Concerning this clonotype: This sequence may be a read error, since a much larger clone differs from it by one base. The V gene is TRBV15, the J gene TRBJ2-7; D is uncertain. The CDR3 extends over 13 amino acids. Germline loops: CDR1 LNHNV, CDR2 YYDKDF (reference sequence). The CDR3 nucleotides are TGTACCACCAGCAGAGATCGCCAGACTGAGCAGTACTTC. Its translation is CTTSRDRQTEQYF.

This clonotype was recorded at least ten times. One junction end disagrees with the germline gene, perhaps due to a read error. The gene calls are TRBV7-2 and TRBJ2-3, with D unresolved. CDR3 length: 12 amino acids. CDR1 SGHTA and CDR2 FQGNSA come from the germline V gene. This CDR3 reads CASSPPSDTQYF. The CDR3 coding sequence is TGCGCCAGCAGCCCCCCCTCAGATACGCAGTATTTT.